These 19 T cell receptor beta chains originate from one sample sequenced in a study of identical twins. TCRdb processed the 5' RACE reads anew with MiXCR; each CDR3 protein has one entry. Of approximately 670,000 distinct CDR3 sequences detected, around 6% appear once; the ten largest clones hold about 2%. The source material was naive T cells sorted from blood. The receptors stem from a young man in good health.

This clonotype was seen a few times. The chain links TRBV6-1 to TRBJ2-5, with TRBD2 as a possible D gene (6 bases). Trimming left V 1 base short and J 9 bases short, with 9 bases between. This CDR3 comprises 12 residues. Germline V gene sequence: CDR1 MNHNS, CDR2 SASEGT. In DNA, the CDR3 is TGTGCCAGCAGTGAAGAGGGACTGGCCCAGTACTTC. It encodes CASSEEGLAQYF.

This clonotype was observed a handful of times. V usage is TRBV6-4 and J usage is TRBJ2-7; perhaps TRBD2 as D (5 bases). CDR1 and CDR2 (germline): MRHNA, SNTAGT. The CDR3 runs to 14 residues. V shed 6 bases and J shed 0 bases, with 12 bases lying between them. CDR3 sequence: CASRRTASSYEQYF. The CDR3 DNA reads TGTGCCAGCAGGAGGACTGCTAGCTCCTACGAGCAGTACTTC.

This clonotype has just a few counts. The chain couples TRBV7-2 to TRBJ2-3; perhaps TRBD2 as D (7 bases). Per the germline V gene, CDR1 is SGHTA and CDR2 is FQGNSA. Trimming removed 1 base at V and 5 bases at J, with 13 bases between. The CDR3 has 15 amino acids. This chain's CDR3 is CASSLGGGPVDTQYF. For the CDR3, the DNA is TGTGCCAGCAGCTTAGGGGGGGGCCCCGTAGATACGCAGTATTTT.

This clonotype showed up just a few times. The V call is TRBV11-2, the J call TRBJ1-1, with D hard to call. Trimming took 3 bases from V and 11 from J, leaving 10 bases between them. Germline loops: CDR1 SGHAT, CDR2 FQNNGV. The CDR3 totals 11 residues. CDR3 DNA sequence: TGTGCCAGCAGCTTGAGATTTGAGGCTTTCTTT. This sequence encodes CASSLRFEAFF.

This clonotype was detected many times. The chain couples TRBV6-1 to TRBJ2-1; no reliable D call. CDR1 and CDR2 (germline): MNHNS, SASEGT. V shed 8 bases and J shed 0 bases, with 14 bases lying between them. CDR3 length: 15 residues. The CDR3 nucleotides read TGTGCCAGCGGACCTAGAATCAGCTCCTACAATGAGCAGTTCTTC. It codes for CASGPRISSYNEQFF.

There are a few counts of this clonotype. This chain uses TRBV20-1 with TRBJ2-1; perhaps TRBD1 as D (6 bases). V lost 4 bases and J 1 base, leaving 8 bases between the germline ends. Per the germline V gene, CDR1 is DFQATT and CDR2 is SNEGSKA (reference sequence). The CDR3 runs 13 residues. The CDR3 nucleotides are TGCAGTGCTACACAGGGATCCTACAATGAGCAGTTCTTC. Translation: CSATQGSYNEQFF.

This clonotype was detected ten times or more. The J gene is TRBJ2-1, the V gene TRBV27; tentatively, D is TRBD2 (6 bases). Germline V gives CDR1 MNHEY, CDR2 SMNVEV (reference sequence). The length of the CDR3 is 16 residues. The V end was cut by 2 bases, the J end by 7 bases, with 18 bases between. This chain's CDR3 is CASSLVGVAEGNEQFF. The CDR3 DNA reads TGTGCCAGCAGTTTAGTCGGGGTAGCGGAGGGGAATGAGCAGTTCTTC.

The chain links TRBV6-5 to TRBJ2-2; TRBD1 agrees at 12 bases. Trimming at V came to 2 bases and at J to 4 bases, leaving 8 bases not matched to a gene. This CDR3 region has 18 residues. Looked up from germline, CDR1 is MNHEY and CDR2 is SVGAGI. As DNA, the CDR3 is TGTGCCAGCAGTTACCCTCGGGACAGGGGGCTTCTCACCGGGGAGCTGTTTTTT. Translating gives CASSYPRDRGLLTGELFF.

This clonotype was counted ten times or more. The chain combines TRBV7-9 with TRBJ2-1; 7 nucleotides match TRBD1. The V and J ends lost 5 bases and 8 bases, in that order; junction bases with no gene match: 3. CDR1 and CDR2 from the germline V gene are SEHNR and FQNEAQ (reference sequence). The CDR3 spans 12 residues. The CDR3 is CASSRQGDEQFF. The CDR3 coding sequence is TGTGCCAGCAGCAGACAGGGCGATGAGCAGTTCTTC. Drawing the rest from reference TRBV7-9 and TRBJ2-1, the complete variable domain is DTGVSQNPRHKITKRGQNVTFRCDPISEHNRLYWYRQTLGQGPEFLTYFQNEAQLEKSRLLSDRFSAERPKGSFSTLEIQRTEQGDSAMYLCASSRQGDEQFFGPGTRLTVL.

This clonotype was recorded a few times. This chain connects TRBV5-1 to TRBJ1-1, with D possibly being TRBD1 (5 bases). V lost 4 bases, J lost 5 bases, and 12 bases lay in between. Germline loops: CDR1 SGHRS, CDR2 YFSETQ. This CDR3 has 13 amino acids. For the CDR3, the DNA is TGCGCCAGCAGCGGGGGGTCTAGGACTGAAGCTTTCTTT. Its protein is CASSGGSRTEAFF.

The rearrangement links TRBV4-1 to TRBJ2-5; 7 nucleotides align to TRBD2. The CDR3 runs 16 residues. Germline V lookup: CDR1 MGHRA, CDR2 YSYEKL. The J segment lost 5 bases and the V segment lost 3 bases, leaving 12 bases of the junction unmatched. Here the CDR3 reads CASSQTPGGDEETQYF. In DNA, the CDR3 is TGCGCCAGCAGCCAGACCCCGGGGGGAGATGAGGAGACCCAGTACTTC.

This clonotype was counted many times. The chain recombines TRBV29-1 with TRBJ2-1, with D tentatively TRBD2 (6 bases). The V gene lost 6 bases and the J gene lost 9 bases, with 21 bases spanning the gap. CDR1 and CDR2 from the germline V gene are SQVTM and ANQGSEA. CDR3 length equals 14 residues. Written as DNA, the CDR3 is TGCAGCGTCCACATCCTCGGCCCCGGGGGTGAGCAGTTCTTC. As protein: CSVHILGPGGEQFF.

This clonotype appeared many times. The J gene is TRBJ2-2, the V gene TRBV7-8; D is uncertain. CDR3 length: 12 residues. The germline V and J ends were trimmed by 1 base and 8 bases, with 5 bases remaining between them. The germline gives CDR1 SGHVS, CDR2 FQNEAQ. The CDR3 coding sequence is TGTGCCAGCAGCTTAGTTTGGGGGGAGCTGTTTTTT. Its translation is CASSLVWGELFF.

At least ten counts were recorded for this clonotype. The rearrangement uses TRBV7-2 and TRBJ1-1; TRBD1 is a possible D gene (5 bases). V was clipped by 3 bases and J by 6 bases, with 8 bases between them. Germline lookup yields CDR1 SGHTA and CDR2 FQGNSA. The CDR3 runs to 12 residues. CDR3 sequence (DNA): TGTGCCAGCAGCTTTAGACAGCCTGAAGCTTTCTTT. Its translation: CASSFRQPEAFF. The full variable domain, with the rest looked up from reference TRBV7-2 and TRBJ1-1, is GAGVSQSPSNKVTEKGKDVELRCDPISGHTALYWYRQSLGQGLEFLIYFQGNSAPDKSGLPSDRFSAERTGGSVSTLTIQRTQQEDSAVYLCASSFRQPEAFFGQGTRLTVV.

V usage is TRBV5-1 and J usage is TRBJ2-2; the match to TRBD2 covers 7 bases. V lost 5 bases to trimming and J lost 6 bases; unmatched junction nucleotides: 16. Germline values: CDR1 SGHRS, CDR2 YFSETQ. This CDR3 is 17 amino acids long. CDR3 residues: CASSTWASGIISGELFF. CDR3 DNA: TGCGCCAGCAGTACCTGGGCCAGCGGGATAATTTCCGGGGAGCTGTTTTTT.

This rearrangement joins TRBV4-1 to TRBJ1-1; D uncertain. Between the trimmed V and J ends, which lost 4 bases and 5 bases, there was a span of 14 bases. The CDR3 runs 14 residues. Per the germline V gene, CDR1 is MGHRA and CDR2 is YSYEKL. The CDR3 protein is CASSPLPETTEAFF. As DNA, the CDR3 is TGCGCCAGCAGCCCCCTCCCGGAGACGACTGAAGCTTTCTTT.

This clonotype was detected many times. This chain links TRBV5-1 with TRBJ1-5; D gene uncertain. The V and J ends lost 5 bases and 4 bases respectively, with 16 bases between them. The CDR3 length is 15 residues. Per the germline V gene, CDR1 is SGHRS and CDR2 is YFSETQ. The CDR3 bases are TGCGCCAGCAGGAAAGGTCTACAGCGTAATCAGCCCCAGCATTTT. It is translated as CASRKGLQRNQPQHF.

This clonotype was counted a few times. V is TRBV7-2 and J is TRBJ2-7; D is undetermined. V lost 5 bases and J lost 6, with 8 bases in between. This CDR3 has 11 residues. CDR1 and CDR2 from the germline V gene are SGHTA and FQGNSA. CDR3 in amino acids: CASSPSSEQYF. The CDR3, as DNA: TGTGCCAGCAGCCCCAGCTCCGAGCAGTACTTC.

This clonotype was detected many times. The rearrangement joins TRBV5-5 to TRBJ2-5; D possibly corresponds to TRBD1 (5 bases). CDR1 is SGHKS, CDR2 YYEKEE, per germline (reference sequence). The V gene lost 4 bases and the J gene lost 4 bases, with 17 bases spanning the gap. The CDR3 length is 15 residues. The CDR3 nucleotides read TGTGCCAGCAGCCTCCCCAGGGAATTTAGAGAGACCCAGTACTTC. Translation gives CASSLPREFRETQYF.